This entry concerns a single TCR beta chain. The clone's antigen remains unknown. Base qualities are missing; no much larger clone stands one base away. The V end gives up 2 bases and the J end 4 bases, leaving 2 bases in the junction not matched to a gene. Counted from cysteine to phenylalanine, this CDR3 has 15 amino acids. Just the 45-base CDR3 DNA is kept, in frame starting at base 1. The germline V gene gives CDR1 as MNHEY and CDR2 as SVGAGI. Another Seattle source contributed samples from volunteer blood donors who had recovered from COVID-19. Collaborating institutions collected whole blood in K2EDTA tubes following their own protocols. For TCRbeta analysis, collaborators shipped samples in one of three forms: frozen whole blood, isolated PBMCs, or DNA extracted from either of those sample types. The immunoSEQ Assay, a bias-controlled multiplex PCR, was used to amplify TCRbeta CDR3 regions from genomic DNA. Per the original workflow: The number of nucleated cells in each sample was estimated by amplification of reference gene primers within the assay. To quantify the absolute abundance of each unique TCRbeta CDR3 rearrangement, sequence reads were collapsed and filtered. For each sample, productive Simpson clonality was calculated as the square root of Simpson's diversity index across productive rearrangements. In its TCRdb copy, this immuneACCESS table keeps in-frame sequences only and misses some clones. Where compared with another copy, unresolved V genes explain less than half of these, and the others have no known cause. V, J and clone size reflect that table, while D and trimming were determined from the DNA. The sample records 200,000 to 300,000 clones, about 87% of which are singletons. Of the sample, about 4.1% falls within the top ten clones.

The sample is drawn from a study of blood T cell repertoires in COVID-19 (dated by TCRdb to the early 2020s). Turning to the overall study: Samples from collaborators originated in the United States, Italy and Spain and spanned both the acute and convalescent phases of COVID-19. The sample metadata nearly always contained a de-identified subject ID, COVID-19 status, age in years and sex. The repertoires were released in a freely available public database meant as a resource for research on the immune response to SARS-CoV-2. Deeply sampled blood TCRbeta repertoires from subjects exposed to, actively infected with, or recovered from COVID-19 were included in the dataset. The material from the prospective study consisted of cDNA or gDNA derived from T cells, B-cell-depleted T cells, or PBMCs. Where available, HLA class I and class II types were obtained from metadata supplied by the sample provider rather than from assay-based typing. Samples came from the ongoing ImmuneRACE study (first 160 participants) plus 1,254 subjects from 6 global collaborators. General findings and caveats noted by the study authors: Clinical and demographic metadata were provided uncurated, with the amount varying by source and participant.

The receptor was derived from a man in his sixties who had recovered from COVID-19. The sequence links TRBV6-5 to TRBJ2-5; 12 middle bases align to TRBD2. The sample consisted of peripheral blood. The DNA sequence is TGTGCCAGCAGTTACCTGACTAGCGGGGGAGAGACCCAGTACTTC. This sequence encodes CASSYLTSGGETQYF.